Detailed here is one T cell receptor beta chain. TCRdb's table, derived via immunoSEQ multiplex PCR, lists solely in-frame clones and lacks some. Of nearly 60,000 clones listed, roughly 89% are singletons. The data belong to a study of identifying expanded T cells in peripheral blood. The CDR3 runs 15 residues. From germline, CDR1 is ENHRY and CDR2 SYGVKD. With 4 bases clipped from V and 4 bases from J, the junction kept 7 bases outside the gene matches. J is TRBJ2-1 and V is TRBV10-3; 7 bases are a match to TRBD2. Sequenced: blood. The TCR originated in a person aged 18 to 70 in good health. CDR3 protein: CAISGERGVYNEQFF. For the CDR3, the DNA is TGTGCCATCAGTGGGGAGCGGGGTGTTTACAATGAGCAGTTCTTC.